This TCR beta chain was recovered during a study of Graves' ophthalmopathy and Graves' hyperthyroidism. Study results and limitations: A 13-signature model separated ophthalmopathy from stable hyperthyroidism, reaching 85% to 90% sensitivity and 80% to 83% specificity cross-validated. This model predicted ophthalmopathy progression (sensitivity around 71%, specificity around 72%).

This clonotype was detected many times. What it binds is not known. The sequenced template was RNA, covering the TCR beta CDR3 region. HTBI-primed RT-PCR formed the first round, and a multiplex PCR formed the second. TCRdb itself ran the multiplex PCR reads through MiXCR, one entry per CDR3 protein. The profile covers more than 300,000 distinct CDR3 sequences, with about a sixth appearing a single time and roughly 2.6% taken by the ten largest. None of the included patients had other autoimmune diseases, uncontrolled infections, pregnancy or lactation, as these led to exclusion. V was shortened by 6 bases and J by 6 bases, with 21 bases between the two germline ends. This CDR3 has 17 amino acids.

This chain uses TRBV12-3 or TRBV12-4 with TRBJ1-6, with D tentatively TRBD1 (5 bases). Material for sequencing was peripheral blood. The clonotype originates from an adult woman with stable Graves' hyperthyroidism. The CDR3 sequence: CASSPGGIPGGNSPLHF. CDR3 in DNA: TGTGCCAGCAGCCCCGGTGGTATCCCCGGGGGTAATTCACCCCTCCACTTT.